What follows are 30 T cell receptor beta chains derived from one specimen sequenced in a study of graft-versus-host responses after intestinal transplantation listed by TCRdb under 2021. The sample's time point label, decoded: cells obtained before transplantation from donor or recipient. What these receptors recognize is not known. The library relied on the immunoSEQ multiplex PCR assay. Entries here come from immuneACCESS through TCRdb and include only in-frame sequences with V and J called. Some clones fail to appear in such tables; in the studies checked, an unresolved V gene covers under half of the shortfall, and the cause of the remainder is unknown. Counted in this sample were about 110,000 clones; more than 85% of them appeared once. The ten largest clones capture roughly 1.2% of the sample. The sequencing used unstimulated CD8+ T cells sorted from spleen or lymph node cells, collected before transplant. All receptors derive from a human donor who was the organ donor for an intestinal transplant.

The chain is built from TRBV10-3 and TRBJ2-2; 7 bases map to TRBD1. The CDR3 has 14 amino acids. V shed 7 bases and J 0 bases; nucleotides not matched to a gene: 2. Per germline, CDR1 ENHRY and CDR2 SYGVKD. The CDR3 protein is CAITDRANTGELFF. CDR3 in DNA: TGTGCCATCACAGACAGGGCGAACACCGGGGAGCTGTTTTTT.

The chain uses TRBV5-6 and TRBJ2-2, with D maybe TRBD2 (6 bases). This CDR3 region has 15 residues. Trimming pared 4 bases from V and 1 base from J, leaving 11 bases between. The germline CDR1 and CDR2 sequences are SGHDT and YYEEEE. Here the CDR3 reads CASSISGVNTGELFF. Here the CDR3 DNA reads TGTGCCAGCAGCATTAGCGGAGTGAACACCGGGGAGCTGTTTTTT.

J is TRBJ1-1 and V is TRBV19, with TRBD1 identical over 9 bases. The CDR3 length is 16 residues. The V gene end was trimmed by 3 bases and the J gene end by 0 bases; junction bases not matched to a gene: 5. CDR1 LNHDA and CDR2 SQIVND come from the germline V gene (reference sequence). The CDR3 nucleotides read TGTGCCAGTAGTATCGGCGGACAGGGGTTGAACACTGAAGCTTTCTTT. It encodes CASSIGGQGLNTEAFF.

The chain links TRBV6-6 to TRBJ1-2; D unclear. The CDR3 sequence is 15 residues long. V was shortened by 0 bases and J by 5 bases, with 13 bases between the two germline ends. The germline gives CDR1 MNHNY, CDR2 SVGAGI (reference sequence). CDR3 region: CASSYSPYSGYGYTF. CDR3 DNA sequence: TGTGCCAGCAGTTACTCCCCATATAGCGGGTATGGCTACACCTTC.

This chain links TRBV4-1 with TRBJ2-3, with a possible D match to TRBD2 (7 bases). Trimming took off 4 bases at V and 1 base at J, with 15 bases between the two ends. The CDR3 covers 16 residues. Germline V lookup: CDR1 MGHRA, CDR2 YSYEKL. The CDR3, as DNA: TGCGCCAGCAGCCCGCTTGTAGGGGGGGGCACAGATACGCAGTATTTT. Protein sequence: CASSPLVGGGTDTQYF.

The chain employs TRBV7-9 and TRBJ1-2, with D possibly being TRBD1 (5 bases). The germline gives CDR1 SEHNR, CDR2 FQNEAQ (reference sequence). Trimming stripped 1 base from V and 3 bases from J, with 6 bases between. CDR3 length: 13 residues. CDR3 residues: CASSLEGDYGYTF. CDR3 sequence (DNA): TGTGCCAGCAGCTTAGAAGGGGACTATGGCTACACCTTC. Full variable domain (missing parts from reference TRBV7-9 and TRBJ1-2): DTGVSQNPRHKITKRGQNVTFRCDPISEHNRLYWYRQTLGQGPEFLTYFQNEAQLEKSRLLSDRFSAERPKGSFSTLEIQRTEQGDSAMYLCASSLEGDYGYTFGSGTRLTVV.

This clone was counted once. The chain recombines TRBV6-5 with TRBJ2-1, with D maybe TRBD2 (6 bases). The germline CDR1 and CDR2 sequences are MNHEY and SVGAGI. Trimming removed 5 bases at V and 6 bases at J, with 17 bases between. CDR3 size: 15 residues. The CDR3 loop is CASSPWRDLGNEQFF. The CDR3 region has the DNA TGTGCCAGCAGTCCGTGGCGGGACCTCGGCAATGAGCAGTTCTTC.

This chain links TRBV4-1 with TRBJ2-1; D ambiguous. Trimming pared 1 base from V and 10 bases from J, leaving 5 bases between. The CDR3 covers 11 residues. Germline values: CDR1 MGHRA, CDR2 YSYEKL. CDR3 loop: CASSQVNEQFF. The CDR3 coding sequence is TGCGCCAGCAGCCAAGTTAACGAGCAGTTCTTC.

The chain has TRBV25-1 and TRBJ2-1; TRBD2 matches 7 bases. Germline-derived CDR1 and CDR2 are MGHDK and SYGVNS. The CDR3 totals 13 residues. V dropped 6 bases and J dropped 6; count of bases not matched to a gene: 5. The CDR3 here is CASRSSGLNEQFF. The DNA for the CDR3 is TGTGCCAGCAGGTCTAGCGGTCTCAATGAGCAGTTCTTC.

The chain recombines TRBV9 with TRBJ1-2; D gene unclear. Per the germline V gene, CDR1 is SGDLS and CDR2 is YYNGEE. This CDR3 spans 14 amino acids. The V end lost 0 bases, the J end lost 3 bases, and 9 bases lay between the germline ends. CDR3 in DNA: TGTGCCAGCAGCGTAGGAGACGCCTACTATGGCTACACCTTC. Protein sequence: CASSVGDAYYGYTF.

This rearrangement joins TRBV2 to TRBJ2-7; D is unresolved. This CDR3 comprises 13 residues. The V end lost 3 bases, the J end lost 3 bases, and 9 bases lay between the germline ends. Germline V lookup: CDR1 SNHLY, CDR2 FYNNEI. CDR3 region: CASSDKALYEQYF. Written as DNA, the CDR3 is TGTGCCAGCAGTGATAAGGCTCTCTACGAGCAGTACTTC.

The V call is TRBV5-4, the J call TRBJ1-5; perhaps TRBD1 as D (6 bases). Trimming took 4 bases from V and 6 from J, leaving 17 bases between them. CDR1 and CDR2 from the germline V gene are SGHNT and YYREEE (reference sequence). This CDR3 region has 15 residues. The DNA for the CDR3 is TGTGCCAGCAGCGCCGACAGGACGTGCTGTCAGCCCCAGCATTTT. Its protein product is CASSADRTCCQPQHF. The whole variable domain, filled in from reference TRBV5-4 and TRBJ1-5, reads ETGVTQSPTHLIKTRGQQVTLRCSSQSGHNTVSWYQQALGQGPQFIFQYYREEENGRGNFPPRFSGLQFPNYSSELNVNALELDDSALYLCASSADRTCCQPQHFGDGTRLSIL.

J is TRBJ1-1 and V is TRBV5-1, with TRBD1 identical over 8 bases. This CDR3 has 14 amino acids. Germline V gene lookup returns CDR1 SGHRS and CDR2 YFSETQ. V was clipped by 4 bases and J by 8 bases; unmatched bases: 10. This CDR3 is CASSPGTGGREAFF. CDR3 bases: TGCGCCAGCAGCCCCGGGACAGGTGGACGAGAAGCTTTCTTT.

V gene TRBV28 combines with J gene TRBJ2-7; D is undetermined. V lost 1 base to trimming and J lost 2 bases, with 9 bases between them. The CDR3 extends over 14 amino acids. Germline V lookup: CDR1 MDHEN, CDR2 SYDVKM. CDR3 region: CASSLLPNTYEQYF. The CDR3 bases are TGTGCCAGCAGTTTATTGCCTAACACCTACGAGCAGTACTTC.

The V call is TRBV28, the J call TRBJ1-5; a weak D match, TRBD1 (6 bases). The CDR3 consists of 14 residues. The V end was cut by 5 bases, the J end by 7 bases, with 15 bases between. CDR1 MDHEN and CDR2 SYDVKM come from the germline V gene. DNA for the CDR3: TGTGCCAGCAGTCGCCCTACAGGGAGGCAGCCCCAGCATTTT. Protein product: CASSRPTGRQPQHF.

This clone showed up just once. J is TRBJ1-5 and V is TRBV28, with a weak D call TRBD1 (6 bases). CDR3 length equals 14 residues. The germline V gene encodes CDR1 MDHEN and CDR2 SYDVKM. V lost 3 bases to trimming and J lost 6 bases, with 12 bases between them. The CDR3 DNA reads as TGTGCCAGCAGTTTCCTTCAGGGGAGTCAGCCCCAGCATTTT. This codes for CASSFLQGSQPQHF.

This clone was counted a few times. The V call is TRBV19, the J call TRBJ1-3; D ambiguous. The CDR3 runs 14 residues. Germline-derived CDR1 and CDR2 are LNHDA and SQIVND (reference sequence). The V and J ends lost 3 bases and 0 bases respectively, with 6 bases between them. The CDR3: CASSIPSSGNTIYF. Written as DNA, the CDR3 is TGTGCCAGTAGTATTCCCAGCTCTGGAAACACCATATATTTT.

Comments on this clone: Within the sample, other DNA sequences also encode this same CDR3. The chain is built from TRBV4-3 and TRBJ2-7; TRBD1 is a possible D gene (6 bases). CDR1 is LGHNA and CDR2 is YSLEER in the germline V gene. This CDR3 is built from 17 residues. Trimming took 1 base from V and 3 from J, leaving 19 bases between them. CDR3 amino acids: CASSQAWSGQGSYEQYF. Written as DNA, the CDR3 is TGCGCCAGCAGCCAAGCTTGGTCTGGTCAGGGGAGCTACGAGCAGTACTTC.

This clone showed up just once. The rearrangement joins TRBV5-8 to TRBJ2-1, with 8 bases fitting TRBD2. Germline V CDR1 and CDR2: SGHTS, YDEGEE. The CDR3 has 16 amino acids. Trimming at V came to 4 bases and at J to 0 bases, leaving 6 bases not matched to a gene. CDR3 nucleotide sequence: TGTGCCAGCAGCCTACTAGCGGCAAGCTCCTACAATGAGCAGTTCTTC. Translating gives CASSLLAASSYNEQFF.

CDR3 in amino acids: CASSHQTGREIRGYTF. CDR3 DNA sequence: TGCGCCAGCAGCCACCAAACGGGGCGGGAAATTCGGGGCTACACCTTC. This rearrangement joins TRBV4-1 to TRBJ1-2; tentatively, D is TRBD1 (5 bases). V was cut by 3 bases and J by 8 bases, with 22 bases left in between. Per the germline V gene, CDR1 is MGHRA and CDR2 is YSYEKL. The CDR3 runs to 16 residues.

The chain carries TRBV10-1 and TRBJ2-3; a possible D gene is TRBD2 (6 bases). The V gene lost 4 bases and the J gene lost 4 bases, with 12 bases spanning the gap. From germline, CDR1 is WNHNN and CDR2 SYGVQD (reference sequence). The CDR3 length is 14 residues. For the CDR3, the DNA is TGCGCCAGCAGTGCGTTCGGGGGAGCAGATACGCAGTATTTT. Amino acids: CASSAFGGADTQYF.

The V and J genes are TRBV6-5 and TRBJ1-6, with D tentatively TRBD1 (5 bases). With 2 bases removed from V and 4 bases from J, the gap between germline ends came to 12 bases. This CDR3 contains 16 residues. Germline V gene data show CDR1 as MNHEY and CDR2 as SVGAGI. The CDR3 loop reads CASSYSWGGYNSPLHF. The CDR3 DNA reads TGTGCCAGCAGTTACAGCTGGGGGGGTTATAATTCACCCCTCCACTTT.

The V and J genes are TRBV5-4 and TRBJ2-1, with D possibly matching TRBD2 (6 bases). Germline-derived CDR1 and CDR2 are SGHNT and YYREEE (reference sequence). CDR3 length: 13 amino acids. With 4 bases removed from V and 7 bases from J, the gap between germline ends came to 12 bases. CDR3: CASSPGLHNEQFF. The CDR3 region has the DNA TGTGCCAGCAGCCCGGGACTGCATAATGAGCAGTTCTTC.

This chain connects TRBV21-1 to TRBJ1-2; the listed D gene, TRBD1, was not tested against the DNA. TRBV21-1 has pseudogene status. The CDR3 covers 16 residues. CDR3 coding DNA: TGTGCCAGCAGCAAAGCCAACTGGACAGGCACCGATGGCTACACCTTC. Encoded protein: CASSKANWTGTDGYTF.

CDR3: CASSLTSGSPHEQYF. As DNA, the CDR3 is TGTGCCAGCAGCTTGACTAGCGGGAGTCCCCACGAGCAGTACTTC. This chain links TRBV11-2 with TRBJ2-7; TRBD2 agrees at 12 bases. Germline V gene sequence: CDR1 SGHAT, CDR2 FQNNGV. The CDR3 covers 15 residues. V lost 3 bases, J lost 5 bases, and 5 bases stayed unmatched. The full variable domain, its missing parts supplied by reference TRBV11-2 and TRBJ2-7, is EAGVAQSPRYKIIEKRQSVAFWCNPISGHATLYWYQQILGQGPKLLIQFQNNGVVDDSQLPKDRFSAERLKGVDSTLKIQPAKLEDSAVYLCASSLTSGSPHEQYFGPGTRLTVT.

The genes are TRBV9 and TRBJ2-7; 8 bases fit TRBD1. J was trimmed by 3 bases and V by 0 bases; bases with no gene match: 2. Germline V gene sequence: CDR1 SGDLS, CDR2 YYNGEE. The CDR3 length is 14 residues. The CDR3 nucleotides are TGTGCCAGCAGCGTAGGGACAGGGCACTACGAGCAGTACTTC. This translates into CASSVGTGHYEQYF.

This clone has just one count. The chain uses TRBV30 and TRBJ2-1, with 11 bases lining up with TRBD1. The junction had 3 bases not matched to a gene; V was cut back by 0 bases and J by 8 bases. Germline assignment: CDR1 GTSNPN and CDR2 SVGIG (reference sequence). The CDR3 has 14 amino acids. CDR3 in DNA: TGTGCCTGGAGTGTGGGACAGGGGGGATATGAGCAGTTCTTC. Its translation is CAWSVGQGGYEQFF.

The V gene is TRBV11-2, the J gene TRBJ2-1, with 10 positions matching TRBD2. CDR3 length: 15 amino acids. The V gene's germline CDR1 is SGHAT and CDR2 FQNNGV. With V trimmed by 4 bases and J by 0 bases, 0 bases remained unmatched. CDR3 protein: CASSSSGSSYNEQFF. The CDR3 DNA sequence: TGTGCCAGCAGCTCTAGCGGGAGCTCCTACAATGAGCAGTTCTTC. Supplemented by reference TRBV11-2 and TRBJ2-1, the full variable domain reads EAGVAQSPRYKIIEKRQSVAFWCNPISGHATLYWYQQILGQGPKLLIQFQNNGVVDDSQLPKDRFSAERLKGVDSTLKIQPAKLEDSAVYLCASSSSGSSYNEQFFGPGTRLTVL.

The V and J genes are TRBV10-2 and TRBJ2-7; no firm D call. The V and J ends lost 3 bases and 0 bases respectively, with 3 bases between them. This CDR3 is 12 amino acids long. Germline-derived CDR1 and CDR2 are WSHSY and SAAADI. The DNA for the CDR3 is TGCGCCAGCAGTGACGCCTCCTACGAGCAGTACTTC. It specifies CASSDASYEQYF.

CDR3 sequence reads: CASSQETTGQGETGELFF. The CDR3, as DNA: TGCGCCAGCAGCCAGGAAACAACGGGGCAGGGAGAAACCGGGGAGCTGTTTTTT. The J gene is TRBJ2-2, the V gene TRBV4-1; perhaps D is TRBD1 or TRBD2 (5 bases each). Germline CDR1 reads MGHRA; CDR2 reads YSYEKL. CDR3 length: 18 amino acids. Trimming removed 3 bases from V and 5 bases from J, with 22 bases in between.